This T cell receptor beta chain was documented in a study of cytomegalovirus exposure and HLA in healthy donors. Notes on the study in general: The study dropped some indistinguishable V segments, TRBV6-2 and TRBV6-3 among them. The number of N-insertions in an Asian-associated ancestry cluster was reportedly below the approximately 700-donor mean in a later analysis.

For this clone: Its antigen is still unknown.

V was shortened by 0 bases and J by 1 base, with 12 bases between the two germline ends. The CDR3 sequence is 16 residues long. Germline CDR1 and CDR2: SGHNT and YENEEA. Vbeta (60) and Jbeta (13) primers were used in the PCR. Authors' methods: A later analysis counted about 80 million unique TCR beta chains, roughly 11 million shared. Profiled with immunoSEQ multiplex PCR; TCRdb holds only in-frame clones, not every one. D and trimming come from the DNA, and the V and J calls and clone size come from that table. The sample holds 150,000 or so clones, more than 60% seen once. What was sequenced was PBMCs. The chain links TRBV11-3 to TRBJ1-1, with D hard to call. This receptor was obtained from a woman aged 45-65 years in good health and CMV-seropositive. Here the CDR3 reads CASSLEAPEGNTEAFF. Here the CDR3 DNA reads TGTGCCAGCAGCTTAGAGGCACCCGAGGGGAACACTGAAGCTTTCTTT.